Presented here are 31 T cell receptor beta chains from one specimen sequenced in a study of shared clonotypes between healthy human individuals. The repertoire was sequenced with immunoSEQ multiplex PCR; TCRdb's copy has only in-frame clones and lacks some. The data show roughly 480,000 clones, roughly 85% seen once. The sequenced sample consisted of PBMCs. The receptors derive from a woman aged 40 to 49 in good health. Some clones in this sample may be carry-over from other donors' samples.

The chain uses TRBV27 and TRBJ1-4, with no clear D. The V end was cut by 6 bases, the J end by 8 bases, with 19 bases between. The germline gives CDR1 MNHEY, CDR2 SMNVEV (reference sequence). This CDR3 region has 15 residues. CDR3 loop: CASRARLSLAEKLFF. The CDR3 DNA sequence: TGTGCCAGCAGGGCCCGACTGAGTTTGGCCGAAAAACTGTTTTTT.

The V gene is TRBV18, the J gene TRBJ2-5; TRBD2 agrees at 7 bases. The CDR3 is 14 residues long. Germline trimming cut 3 bases from V and 5 bases from J; bases unmatched to any gene: 6. From germline, CDR1 is KGHSH and CDR2 LQKENI. The CDR3: CASSPGGSGETQYF. The CDR3, as DNA: TGTGCCAGCTCACCTGGCGGGAGCGGCGAGACCCAGTACTTC.

The chain has TRBV5-4 and TRBJ2-3, with TRBD1 matching 8 bases. The germline gives CDR1 SGHNT, CDR2 YYREEE (reference sequence). Trimming at V came to 4 bases and at J to 4 bases, leaving 5 bases not matched to a gene. This CDR3 has 14 residues. The DNA for the CDR3 is TGTGCCAGCAGCCGGACAGGGTCCCCAGATACGCAGTATTTT. It translates to CASSRTGSPDTQYF.

V usage is TRBV19 and J usage is TRBJ2-5; 10 positions agree with TRBD2. The CDR3 has 16 amino acids. Trimming at V came to 7 bases and at J to 5 bases, leaving 13 bases not matched to a gene. The germline CDR1 and CDR2 sequences are LNHDA and SQIVND (reference sequence). CDR3: CASTKGTSDRRETQYF. In DNA, the CDR3 is TGTGCCAGTACCAAAGGGACTAGCGATAGGAGGGAGACCCAGTACTTC.

The chain couples TRBV6-6 to TRBJ1-4, with D hard to call. CDR1 is MNHNY, CDR2 SVGAGI, per germline (reference sequence). This CDR3 has 16 residues. V lost 0 bases and J 0 bases, leaving 8 bases between the germline ends. CDR3 residues: CASSYSAVATNEKLFF. The CDR3 DNA follows: TGTGCCAGCAGTTACTCGGCCGTTGCAACTAATGAAAAACTGTTTTTT.

In its sample, this clone was seen a few times. This chain uses TRBV7-2 with TRBJ2-7, with D perhaps TRBD1 (6 bases). The V and J ends lost 4 bases and 7 bases respectively, with 11 bases between them. There are 12 residues in the CDR3. CDR1 is SGHTA and CDR2 is FQGNSA in the germline V gene. In DNA, the CDR3 is TGTGCCAGCAGCTCCTCAACAGGGGAGCAGTACTTC. Its protein is CASSSSTGEQYF.

The rearrangement joins TRBV4-2 to TRBJ2-3; TRBD2 aligns across 15 bases. This CDR3 has 19 residues. CDR1 LGHNA and CDR2 YNFKEQ come from the germline V gene. V was pared by 2 bases and J by 2 bases, with 8 bases of the junction left unmatched. CDR3: CASSQRGLAGGKYTDTQYF. In DNA form, the CDR3 reads TGTGCCAGCAGCCAAAGGGGACTAGCGGGAGGAAAGTACACAGATACGCAGTATTTT.

The chain is built from TRBV6-1 and TRBJ2-1; 9 nucleotides line up with TRBD2. Germline V gives CDR1 MNHNS, CDR2 SASEGT. This CDR3 has 15 amino acids. V trimming: 2 bases; J trimming: 6 bases; junction bases outside the gene matches: 5. CDR3 coding DNA: TGTGCCAGCAGTGAATTGAGACTAGCGGTCAATGAGCAGTTCTTC. Translation gives CASSELRLAVNEQFF.

This rearrangement joins TRBV4-1 to TRBJ2-7; 7 nucleotides line up with TRBD1. This CDR3 has 16 residues. V was pared by 2 bases and J by 3 bases, with 10 bases of the junction left unmatched. Germline values: CDR1 MGHRA, CDR2 YSYEKL. The CDR3 sequence: CASSQRQGEYFYEQYF. The CDR3 coding sequence is TGCGCCAGCAGCCAAAGGCAGGGGGAATATTTCTACGAGCAGTACTTC.

This clone was detected once. The CDR3 bases are TGTGCCAGCAGTGAAGCACAGCTAGCGGACAACAATGAGCAGTTCTTC. Translation gives CASSEAQLADNNEQFF. This chain connects TRBV2 to TRBJ2-1; 7 positions agree with TRBD2. Unmatched junction bases numbered 7, after V lost 0 bases and J lost 5 bases. CDR1 is SNHLY, CDR2 FYNNEI, per germline. CDR3 length: 16 amino acids.

This clone has a single count. This rearrangement joins TRBV11-2 to TRBJ2-5; D is tentatively TRBD1 or TRBD2 (5 bases each). CDR1 and CDR2 from the germline V gene are SGHAT and FQNNGV. This CDR3 is 13 amino acids long. The V and J ends lost 5 bases and 5 bases respectively, with 12 bases between them. CDR3 bases: TGTGCCAGCAGCGGGGGTGGGATCGAGACCCAGTACTTC. This translates into CASSGGGIETQYF.

The chain uses TRBV2 and TRBJ2-5; TRBD2 matches at 9 bases. Trimming cost V 2 bases and J 7 bases; bases outside gene matches: 8. This CDR3 comprises 15 residues. Germline-derived CDR1 and CDR2 are SNHLY and FYNNEI. The CDR3 bases are TGTGCCAGCAGTGAACTGACTAGCGGTAGCGGGACCCAGTACTTC. Its translation is CASSELTSGSGTQYF.

V gene TRBV29-1 combines with J gene TRBJ2-6, with unresolved D. CDR3 length: 16 amino acids. The germline gives CDR1 SQVTM, CDR2 ANQGSEA. V was trimmed by 0 bases and J by 2 bases, leaving 11 bases between them. CDR3 DNA sequence: TGCAGCGTTGAAGATCTGTTGGAAACTGGGGCCAACGTCCTGACTTTC. Amino acid sequence: CSVEDLLETGANVLTF.

This clone turned up a few times. The chain links TRBV7-9 to TRBJ1-5, with D unclear. The CDR3 length is 12 residues. Per germline, CDR1 SEHNR and CDR2 FQNEAQ (reference sequence). V lost 8 bases, J lost 3 bases, and 8 bases lay in between. The DNA of the CDR3 is TGTGCCAGCGGTCAGGACAATCAGCCCCAGCATTTT. Encoded protein: CASGQDNQPQHF.

The CDR3 loop is CASSLLTRGAEAFF. The CDR3 DNA sequence: TGTGCCAGCAGTTTGTTGACAAGGGGGGCTGAAGCTTTCTTT. The chain uses TRBV28 and TRBJ1-1; D is perhaps TRBD1 (6 bases). Germline V gene sequence: CDR1 MDHEN, CDR2 SYDVKM. V gave up 3 bases and J gave up 6 bases, with 14 bases separating them. The CDR3 runs to 14 residues.

The chain is built from TRBV25-1 and TRBJ2-5; 9 nucleotides agree with TRBD1. Trimming at V came to 4 bases and at J to 9 bases, leaving 21 bases not matched to a gene. The CDR3 is 18 amino acids. Germline CDR1 reads MGHDK; CDR2 reads SYGVNS. The CDR3 protein is CASSVRDRDPDPSGAQYF. The DNA of the CDR3 is TGTGCCAGCAGTGTCCGGGACAGGGACCCTGACCCAAGTGGGGCCCAGTACTTC. The full variable domain, rest sourced from reference TRBV25-1 and TRBJ2-5, is EADIYQTPRYLVIGTGKKITLECSQTMGHDKMYWYQQDPGMELHLIHYSYGVNSTEKGDLSSESTVSRIRTEHFPLTLESARPSHTSQYLCASSVRDRDPDPSGAQYFGPGTRLLVL.

This sequence joins TRBV6-1 and TRBJ1-5, with 7 nucleotides matching TRBD1. Germline V lookup: CDR1 MNHNS, CDR2 SASEGT. CDR3 length: 14 amino acids. After removal of 6 bases from V and 1 base from J, the junction contained 3 bases not matched to a gene. CDR3: CASSGRGSNQPQHF. In DNA form, the CDR3 reads TGTGCCAGCAGCGGCAGGGGGAGCAATCAGCCCCAGCATTTT.

This chain joins TRBV7-6 and TRBJ2-2, with 7 positions matching TRBD2. Germline V gene sequence: CDR1 SGHVS, CDR2 FNYEAQ. The CDR3 sequence is 15 residues long. The ends lost 2 bases at V and 1 base at J; junction bases unmatched: 1. The CDR3 coding sequence is TGTGCCAGCAGCTTAATAGCGGGGAACACCGGGGAGCTGTTTTTT. This sequence encodes CASSLIAGNTGELFF.

The rearrangement links TRBV11-2 to TRBJ2-4, with a possible D match to TRBD2 (6 bases). The germline gives CDR1 SGHAT, CDR2 FQNNGV. This CDR3 region has 15 residues. Trimming removed 3 bases at V and 2 bases at J, with 11 bases between. The CDR3 nucleotides read TGTGCCAGCAGCTTTAGGACTACGTCCAAAAACATTCAGTACTTC. This encodes CASSFRTTSKNIQYF.

J is TRBJ2-7 and V is TRBV6-1; the D is unclear. Trimming removed 2 bases from V and 2 bases from J, with 13 bases in between. In germline, CDR1 is MNHNS, CDR2 SASEGT. This CDR3 is built from 15 residues. CDR3 region: CASSEMGLTAYEQYF. As DNA, the CDR3 is TGTGCCAGCAGTGAAATGGGCCTCACGGCCTACGAGCAGTACTTC.

This chain joins TRBV27 and TRBJ2-5; D is possibly TRBD1 or TRBD2 (5 bases each). V lost 1 base and J lost 4, with 7 bases in between. The CDR3 extends over 13 amino acids. CDR1 is MNHEY, CDR2 SMNVEV, per germline (reference sequence). As DNA, the CDR3 is TGTGCCAGCAGTTTATTGAGGGGAGAGACCCAGTACTTC. It specifies CASSLLRGETQYF.

The chain uses TRBV2 and TRBJ2-3; D is uncertain. CDR3 size: 12 residues. Trimming shortened V by 5 bases and J by 7 bases, and 10 bases separated the two germline ends. Germline CDR1 reads SNHLY; CDR2 reads FYNNEI. The CDR3 here is CASSPAGHTQYF. The CDR3, as DNA: TGTGCCAGCAGTCCAGCCGGGCATACGCAGTATTTT. The entire variable domain, with the rest obtained from reference TRBV2 and TRBJ2-3, is as follows: EPEVTQTPSHQVTQMGQEVILRCVPISNHLYFYWYRQILGQKVEFLVSFYNNEISEKSEIFDDQFSVERPDGSNFTLKIRSTKLEDSAMYFCASSPAGHTQYFGPGTRLTVL.

The chain carries TRBV5-1 and TRBJ2-1; D remains unclear. Between the trimmed V and J ends, which lost 1 base and 5 bases, there was a span of 10 bases. This CDR3 contains 14 residues. CDR1 and CDR2 (germline): SGHRS, YFSETQ. The CDR3 sequence is CASSLRATDNEQFF. Here the CDR3 DNA reads TGCGCCAGCAGCTTGAGGGCTACAGACAATGAGCAGTTCTTC.

The genes are TRBV7-8 and TRBJ1-3; the match to TRBD1 covers 11 bases. The CDR3 is 15 amino acids. Losses at the gene ends were 5 bases for V and 2 bases for J; bases not matched to a gene: 2. The germline V gene encodes CDR1 SGHVS and CDR2 FQNEAQ. In nucleotides, the CDR3 is TGTGCCAGCAGCGCGGACAGGGGGCCTGGAAACACCATATATTTT. It yields the protein CASSADRGPGNTIYF. Variable domain in full (rest from reference TRBV7-8 and TRBJ1-3): GAGVSQSPRYKVAKRGQDVALRCDPISGHVSLFWYQQALGQGPEFLTYFQNEAQLDKSGLPSDRFFAERPEGSVSTLKIQRTQQEDSAVYLCASSADRGPGNTIYFGEGSWLTVV.

The gene calls are TRBV28 and TRBJ2-5, with D hard to call. V lost 5 bases and J lost 5, with 15 bases in between. Per the germline V gene, CDR1 is MDHEN and CDR2 is SYDVKM. The CDR3 is 14 amino acids. CDR3 loop: CASSPPATTETQYF. Written as DNA, the CDR3 is TGTGCCAGCAGTCCTCCGGCCACGACGGAGACCCAGTACTTC. The variable domain in full, with the rest retrieved from reference TRBV28 and TRBJ2-5, is DVKVTQSSRYLVKRTGEKVFLECVQDMDHENMFWYRQDPGLGLRLIYFSYDVKMKEKGDIPEGYSVSREKKERFSLILESASTNQTSMYLCASSPPATTETQYFGPGTRLLVL.

The chain joins TRBV11-2 to TRBJ2-1; D call uncertain. CDR1 is SGHAT, CDR2 FQNNGV, per germline. V was shortened by 3 bases and J by 8 bases, with 5 bases between the two germline ends. The CDR3 has 11 amino acids. CDR3 in DNA: TGTGCCAGCAGCTTTGCCCATGAGCAGTTCTTC. Amino acids: CASSFAHEQFF.

This clone was detected many times. The gene calls are TRBV18 and TRBJ1-2; 10 bases are shared with TRBD1. V trimming: 6 bases; J trimming: 6 bases; junction bases outside the gene matches: 4. Per the germline V gene, CDR1 is KGHSH and CDR2 is LQKENI. The CDR3 loop spans 13 amino acids. CDR3 region: CASSFGTGDGYTF. CDR3 DNA: TGTGCCAGCTCCTTCGGGACAGGGGATGGCTACACCTTC.

This sequence joins TRBV7-9 and TRBJ2-7; 8 bases line up with TRBD1. The CDR3 contains 14 residues. Germline-derived CDR1 and CDR2 are SEHNR and FQNEAQ (reference sequence). J lost 5 bases, V lost 5 bases, and 8 bases had no gene match. This chain's CDR3 is CASSPGQGIDEQYF. CDR3 sequence (DNA): TGTGCCAGCAGCCCAGGACAGGGCATCGACGAGCAGTACTTC.

This chain uses TRBV28 with TRBJ2-1; D is ambiguous. Germline-derived CDR1 and CDR2 are MDHEN and SYDVKM. The CDR3 is 14 residues long. V was clipped by 6 bases and J by 9 bases, with 18 bases between them. CDR3 sequence reads: CASSPLVSVAEQFF. The DNA for the CDR3 is TGTGCCAGCAGCCCGCTGGTTTCGGTGGCTGAGCAGTTCTTC.

The chain joins TRBV19 to TRBJ1-4; D is perhaps TRBD1 (5 bases). The germline V gene encodes CDR1 LNHDA and CDR2 SQIVND (reference sequence). Between the trimmed V and J ends, which lost 6 bases and 4 bases, there was a span of 15 bases. CDR3 length equals 15 residues. This CDR3 reads CASRDPGRGNEKLFF. The CDR3 nucleotides read TGTGCCAGTAGAGACCCGGGAAGGGGTAATGAAAAACTGTTTTTT.

The chain couples TRBV5-8 to TRBJ1-1; possibly TRBD1 for D (6 bases). Germline V gives CDR1 SGHTS, CDR2 YDEGEE. This CDR3 spans 16 amino acids. Trimming stripped 1 base from V and 9 bases from J, with 22 bases between. The chain's CDR3 is CASSLYVGGPTHQAFF. The CDR3 nucleotides are TGTGCCAGCAGCTTGTACGTCGGGGGGCCCACTCATCAAGCTTTCTTT.